Presented here are 9 T cell receptor delta chains from one specimen sequenced in a study of γδ T cells in repeated Plasmodium falciparum infection. TCRdb reanalysed the multiplex PCR reads via CATT. The repertoire holds some 100,000 delta-chain clones, with roughly 1.4% as singletons. Vgamma9/Vdelta2+ and Vdelta2-negative gammadelta T cells were flow-sorted from PBMC for bulk sequencing. Sequencing was carried out using gamma-delta T cells from blood. All receptors come from a pool of human donors (malaria-infected and uninfected, not separated).

With regard to this clone: TCRdb's protein for this DNA is that of a much larger clone and differs from the translation at residue 3, likely a read error; the protein shown is the DNA translation. The V and J genes are TRDV2 and TRDJ2; 8 positions match TRDD3. This CDR3 region has 15 residues. Per germline, CDR1 GEAIGNYY and CDR2 EKD. The CDR3 coding sequence is TGTGCCCGTGACACTGGGGGTCACCCGACAGCACAACTCTTCTTT. Translation gives CARDTGGHPTAQLFF.

Concerning this clone itself: This DNA translates differently at residue 12 from the TCRdb protein, which is that of a much larger clone; a read error is likely, and the protein shown is the DNA's own translation. The genes are TRDV1 and TRDJ1; 8 bases line up with TRDD3. No J gene is reported in TCRdb; it was inferred here by comparing the DNA with germline. Trimming at V came to 3 bases and at J to 0 bases, leaving 24 bases not matched to a gene. Germline CDR1 reads TSWWSYY; CDR2 reads QGS. CDR3 size: 22 residues. The CDR3 region has the DNA TGTGCTCTTGGGGACACCCTTTATTCCATGACGTGCTGGGGGACTTACACCGATAAACTCATCTTT. This sequence encodes CALGDTLYSMTCWGTYTDKLIF.

As regards this clone: A far larger clone is a single base away, which makes a read error likely. This CDR3 is also generated by other DNA sequences in the sample. The rearrangement joins TRDV2 to TRDJ1; 7 bases are a match to TRDD2. Looked up from germline, CDR1 is GEAIGNYY and CDR2 is EKD. V lost 3 bases, J lost 0 bases, and 18 bases stayed unmatched. The CDR3 has 19 residues. As DNA, the CDR3 is TGTGCCTGTGACCCAACCTTCCTGCCGGTGGGGTCGTACACCGATAAACTCATCTTT. This gives the protein CACDPTFLPVGSYTDKLIF.

This clone was found a few times. TCRdb's protein for this DNA is that of a much larger clone and differs from the translation at residue 16, likely a read error; the protein shown is the DNA translation. V gene TRDV1 combines with J gene TRDJ1, with a tentative D call TRDD3 (5 bases). The CDR3 sequence is 22 residues long. V dropped 2 bases and J dropped 1 base, with 32 bases sitting between them. Germline V gene lookup returns CDR1 TSWWSYY and CDR2 QGS. CDR3: CALGENSIWASIKLGCTDKLIF. CDR3 nucleotides: TGTGCTCTTGGGGAAAATTCCATCTGGGCCTCGATTAAGCTGGGATGCACCGATAAACTCATCTTT.

In this sample, this clone turned up a few times. The TCRdb protein, from a much larger clone, departs from this DNA's translation at residue 14, likely by read error; the protein shown derives from the DNA. The V gene is TRDV3, but the J gene lacks a call; TRDD3, as called in the table, went unchecked against the DNA. CDR3 length equals 16 residues. Germline CDR1 TVYSNPD, CDR2 GDNSRS (reference sequence). CDR3 DNA sequence: TGTGCCCTAGTACTACCGACTGGGGGATACCCAAATAAACCCATCTTT. Amino acid sequence: CALVLPTGGYPNKPIF.

This clone was detected ten times or more. TCRdb pairs this DNA with a much larger clone's protein that differs at residue 13, likely a read error; the protein shown was translated from the DNA. The V call is TRDV2, the J call TRDJ1; unclear D gene. Trimming removed 1 base from V and 3 bases from J, with 23 bases in between. This CDR3 has 18 residues. Looked up from germline, CDR1 is GEAIGNYY and CDR2 is EKD. CDR3 protein: CACDTKYYQPMYADKLIF. For the CDR3, the DNA is TGTGCCTGTGACACGAAGTACTACCAGCCGATGTACGCCGATAAACTCATCTTT.

This clone showed up many times. The rearrangement links TRDV2 to TRDJ1, with TRDD3 identical over 10 bases. TCRdb records no J gene; here it was assigned by comparing the DNA to germline. Germline V gene sequence: CDR1 GEAIGNYY, CDR2 EKD. The CDR3 is 18 residues long. Trimming took 0 bases from V and 7 from J; bases not matched to a gene: 16. CDR3 sequence reads: CACDTILGGIRGEAKLIF. CDR3 bases: TGTGCCTGTGACACCATTTTGGGGGGGATACGAGGAGAGGCTAAACTCATCTTT.

This clone has a count of ten or more. This CDR3 is also generated by other DNA sequences in the sample. The chain joins TRDV2 to TRDJ2; 9 positions agree with TRDD3. The CDR3 has 23 residues. With V trimmed by 0 bases and J by 0 bases, 22 bases remained unmatched. Germline lookup yields CDR1 GEAIGNYY and CDR2 EKD. CDR3 region: CACDTNFPTTILGDQALTAQLFF. CDR3 coding DNA: TGTGCCTGTGACACCAATTTTCCTACGACCATACTGGGGGACCAAGCTTTGACAGCACAACTCTTCTTT.

This clone was detected only a few times. Only one base separates this from a far larger clonotype, so it likely reflects a read error. Distinct nucleotide sequences in the sample also encode this CDR3. This chain's CDR3 is CACEHLRDSEPYADKLIF. Written as DNA, the CDR3 is TGTGCCTGCGAACACTTACGGGATTCTGAACCGTACGCCGATAAACTCATCTTT. V usage is TRDV2 and J usage is TRDJ1, with D possibly being TRDD3 (5 bases). No J gene is reported in TCRdb; it was inferred here by comparing the DNA with germline. Trimming stripped 7 bases from V and 3 bases from J, with 29 bases between. CDR3 length equals 18 residues. Germline V gives CDR1 GEAIGNYY, CDR2 EKD.